Following are 22 T cell receptor beta chains from one sample sequenced in a study of T cells in localized non-small cell lung cancer. Libraries were prepared by immunoSEQ multiplex PCR; TCRdb keeps only in-frame clonotypes and omits some of them. In the table there are roughly 35,000 clones, roughly 85% of which are singletons. Sample: peripheral blood, taken before any cancer treatment. These receptors were collected from a woman aged 40 to 75 with stage I lung adenocarcinoma.

The chain combines TRBV19 with TRBJ1-4; D is unclear. The V and J ends lost 2 bases and 3 bases respectively, with 7 bases between them. Germline-derived CDR1 and CDR2 are LNHDA and SQIVND (reference sequence). The CDR3 is made up of 14 amino acids. CDR3 in DNA: TGTGCCAGTAGTATAAACGGAGCTAATGAAAAACTGTTTTTT. Its translation: CASSINGANEKLFF. The complete variable domain, with remaining parts taken from reference TRBV19 and TRBJ1-4, reads DGGITQSPKYLFRKEGQNVTLSCEQNLNHDAMYWYRQDPGQGLRLIYYSQIVNDFQKGDIAEGYSVSREKKESFPLTVTSAQKNPTAFYLCASSINGANEKLFFGSGTQLSVL.

The sample holds one count of this clone. The chain joins TRBV5-6 to TRBJ2-5; D may be TRBD1 (5 bases). The CDR3 covers 14 residues. V was pared by 1 base and J by 4 bases, with 11 bases between. Per the germline V gene, CDR1 is SGHDT and CDR2 is YYEEEE. As DNA, the CDR3 is TGTGCCAGCAGCTTGTACCCTAGGGGAGAGACCCAGTACTTC. Translating it yields CASSLYPRGETQYF.

The V call is TRBV5-1, the J call TRBJ2-3; no firm D call. This CDR3 spans 15 amino acids. V lost 4 bases to trimming and J lost 0 bases, with 12 bases between them. CDR1 and CDR2 from the germline V gene are SGHRS and YFSETQ. CDR3 amino acids: CASSPIPESTDTQYF. The CDR3 bases are TGCGCCAGCAGCCCAATCCCAGAGAGCACAGATACGCAGTATTTT.

The CDR3 region is CASSTGQVSYNEQFF. The CDR3 DNA is TGCGCCAGCAGCACGGGACAAGTCTCCTACAATGAGCAGTTCTTC. The V and J genes are TRBV5-1 and TRBJ2-1; TRBD1 is a possible D gene (6 bases). V gave up 4 bases and J gave up 0 bases, with 11 bases separating them. CDR1 and CDR2 from the germline V gene are SGHRS and YFSETQ. The CDR3 extends over 15 amino acids.

The count of this clone is one. CDR3 residues: CASSLVVAGTGTQYF. CDR3 bases: TGTGCCAGCAGCTTAGTGGTAGCAGGGACTGGGACCCAGTACTTC. This chain links TRBV7-8 with TRBJ2-5; possibly TRBD2 for D (6 bases). Germline values: CDR1 SGHVS, CDR2 FQNEAQ. The CDR3 is 15 residues long. Trimming pared 1 base from V and 7 bases from J, leaving 16 bases between.

This sequence joins TRBV6-6 and TRBJ1-4; 7 nucleotides line up with TRBD1. Germline-derived CDR1 and CDR2 are MNHNY and SVGAGI (reference sequence). With V trimmed by 4 bases and J by 3 bases, 8 bases remained unmatched. This CDR3 region has 16 residues. Here the CDR3 DNA reads TGTGCCAGCAGTTCACAGGGGAGGTCTGCTAATGAAAAACTGTTTTTT. Translation: CASSSQGRSANEKLFF.

The J gene is TRBJ2-7, the V gene TRBV25-1; a possible D gene is TRBD2 (5 bases). Trimming took 9 bases from V and 6 from J, leaving 12 bases between them. This CDR3 is built from 11 residues. Germline values: CDR1 MGHDK, CDR2 SYGVNS. CDR3 amino acids: CASRGPVEQYF. CDR3 DNA: TGTGCCAGTCGAGGGCCAGTCGAGCAGTACTTC.

CDR3 sequence: CASSIIGGDIDTEAFF. As DNA, the CDR3 is TGTGCCAGTAGTATAATTGGGGGGGACATCGACACTGAAGCTTTCTTT. This chain joins TRBV19 and TRBJ1-1, with D tentatively TRBD1 (6 bases). V was pared by 2 bases and J by 3 bases, with 16 bases between. This CDR3 has 16 residues. From germline, CDR1 is LNHDA and CDR2 SQIVND (reference sequence).

The rearrangement links TRBV18 to TRBJ2-3; the D is unclear. Trimming left V 1 base short and J 2 bases short, with 7 bases between. This CDR3 is 14 amino acids long. Germline CDR1 reads KGHSH; CDR2 reads LQKENI. CDR3: CASSPLETTDTQYF. DNA of the CDR3: TGTGCCAGCTCACCACTTGAGACCACAGATACGCAGTATTTT.

In this sample, this clone turned up a few times. The chain is built from TRBV5-1 and TRBJ2-7; D possibly corresponds to TRBD2 (6 bases). CDR1 is SGHRS and CDR2 is YFSETQ in the germline V gene. Between the trimmed V and J ends, which lost 4 bases and 2 bases, there was a span of 13 bases. The length of the CDR3 is 14 residues. As DNA, the CDR3 is TGCGCCAGCAGCGCTTCACTAGCTGCCTACGAGCAGTACTTC. Amino acid sequence: CASSASLAAYEQYF.

This clone was seen just once. This CDR3 is CASSLLPRGNFTSNYGYTF. The CDR3 DNA follows: TGTGCCAGCAGCTTATTACCCCGAGGGAATTTTACCTCTAACTATGGCTACACCTTC. This chain connects TRBV11-2 to TRBJ1-2; D uncertain. CDR3 length equals 19 residues. Germline V lookup: CDR1 SGHAT, CDR2 FQNNGV. Trimming left V 2 bases short and J 0 bases short, with 22 bases between.

The chain employs TRBV28 and TRBJ2-5; unclear D gene. V was cut by 3 bases and J by 3 bases, with 17 bases left in between. Germline V CDR1 and CDR2: MDHEN, SYDVKM. This CDR3 is 16 amino acids long. CDR3 amino acids: CASSFSFSRMEETQYF. In DNA form, the CDR3 reads TGTGCCAGCAGTTTTTCTTTTAGCCGTATGGAAGAGACCCAGTACTTC.

Notes on this clone: A junction end diverges from the germline sequence, so it may reflect a read error. The gene calls are TRBV7-2 and TRBJ2-4; D is uncertain. CDR3 length equals 14 residues. Germline CDR1 is SGHTA and CDR2 is FQGNSA. The CDR3 spells CASSLEPAQNIQYF. In nucleotides, the CDR3 is TGTGCCAGCAGCCTCGAGCCAGCCCAAAACATTCAGTACTTC.

The V and J genes are TRBV6-4 and TRBJ1-5; no clear D gene. The length of the CDR3 is 9 residues. The V and J ends lost 9 bases and 5 bases respectively, with 2 bases between them. Germline V lookup: CDR1 MRHNA, CDR2 SNTAGT. The CDR3 sequence: CARYQPQHF. The CDR3 DNA reads TGTGCCAGGTATCAGCCCCAGCATTTT.

This chain's CDR3 is CASSPGQGPNTEAFF. CDR3 bases: TGCGCCAGCAGCCCCGGACAGGGGCCGAACACTGAAGCTTTCTTT. The V and J genes are TRBV4-1 and TRBJ1-1, with 9 positions matching TRBD1. The CDR3 loop spans 15 amino acids. V was clipped by 4 bases and J by 1 base; unmatched bases: 4. Germline loops: CDR1 MGHRA, CDR2 YSYEKL.

The J gene is TRBJ1-6, the V gene TRBV2; perhaps TRBD1 as D (6 bases). The germline V and J ends were trimmed by 6 bases and 1 base, with 10 bases remaining between them. CDR1 is SNHLY, CDR2 FYNNEI, per germline. The CDR3 runs to 15 residues. The CDR3 sequence: CASSRQDSYNSPLHF. In DNA form, the CDR3 reads TGTGCCAGCAGCAGACAGGATTCCTATAATTCACCCCTCCACTTT.

This chain joins TRBV18 and TRBJ2-7, with 7 bases fitting TRBD1. This CDR3 has 16 amino acids. V was pared by 1 base and J by 2 bases, with 8 bases of the junction left unmatched. The V gene's germline CDR1 is KGHSH and CDR2 LQKENI. CDR3 DNA: TGTGCCAGCTCACCACTCGAGGGGGCGCAAACCTACGAGCAGTACTTC. It is translated as CASSPLEGAQTYEQYF.

The chain uses TRBV19 and TRBJ1-2; D may be TRBD1 (5 bases). CDR1 is LNHDA and CDR2 is SQIVND in the germline V gene (reference sequence). The V gene lost 7 bases and the J gene lost 10 bases, with 13 bases spanning the gap. There are 11 residues in the CDR3. CDR3 nucleotides: TGTGCCAGTAAGGCAGGGCTCCTCTACACCTTC. Translated: CASKAGLLYTF.

The CDR3 nucleotides read TGTGCCAGTAGTATGTCATGGGTCTCTGGGGCCAACGTCCTGACTTTC. Protein sequence: CASSMSWVSGANVLTF. The chain has TRBV19 and TRBJ2-6; D remains ambiguous. The CDR3 sequence is 16 residues long. Germline V gives CDR1 LNHDA, CDR2 SQIVND (reference sequence). Trimming shortened V by 3 bases and J by 0 bases, and 9 bases separated the two germline ends.

The chain employs TRBV27 and TRBJ1-6; 10 nucleotides agree with TRBD1. CDR1 is MNHEY, CDR2 SMNVEV, per germline (reference sequence). The CDR3 covers 18 residues. V dropped 4 bases and J dropped 7; count of bases not matched to a gene: 13. The CDR3 reads CASSSPTGGAGRNSPLHF. Here the CDR3 DNA reads TGTGCCAGCAGTTCTCCGACAGGGGGCGCCGGGAGGAATTCACCCCTCCACTTT.

The chain recombines TRBV28 with TRBJ2-5, with D uncertain. Germline loops: CDR1 MDHEN, CDR2 SYDVKM. This CDR3 is built from 13 residues. The germline V and J ends were trimmed by 5 bases and 7 bases, with 14 bases remaining between them. In nucleotides, the CDR3 is TGTGCCAGCAGTCCCGACACCGGCGGGACCCAGTACTTC. Its translation: CASSPDTGGTQYF.

The chain carries TRBV6-5 and TRBJ2-1, with 8 nucleotides matching TRBD1. The germline gives CDR1 MNHEY, CDR2 SVGAGI. With 2 bases clipped from V and 4 bases from J, the junction kept 1 base outside the gene matches. The CDR3 spans 14 residues. The CDR3 nucleotides read TGTGCCAGCAGTTACCGACAGGGGTACAATGAGCAGTTCTTC. As protein: CASSYRQGYNEQFF.